This entry features one T cell receptor (beta chain) sequence. Antigen: not known. This sample was taken from a study of T cells after yellow fever vaccination. TCRdb used MiXCR to reprocess the 5' RACE reads, holding one entry per CDR3 protein. The profile shows some 350,000 distinct CDR3 sequences, 8.7% of them singletons. The CDR3 is 11 amino acids. Trimming left V 6 bases short and J 5 bases short, with 10 bases between. Germline loops: CDR1 DFQATT, CDR2 SNEGSKA (reference sequence). Points from the study as a whole: Overlap between CD4 and CD8 compartments was detected for a small share of clonotypes. Contamination by abundant bulk-population clonotypes could be present in FACS-sorted repertoires.

The V call is TRBV20-1, the J call TRBJ1-2; unclear D gene. The material was PBMCs, obtained on the day of the first yellow fever vaccination. The source is a man aged 18 to 29 who received the YFV17D yellow fever vaccine. As DNA, the CDR3 is TGCAGTGCCCTTATGACATATGGCTACACCTTC. It yields the protein CSALMTYGYTF.